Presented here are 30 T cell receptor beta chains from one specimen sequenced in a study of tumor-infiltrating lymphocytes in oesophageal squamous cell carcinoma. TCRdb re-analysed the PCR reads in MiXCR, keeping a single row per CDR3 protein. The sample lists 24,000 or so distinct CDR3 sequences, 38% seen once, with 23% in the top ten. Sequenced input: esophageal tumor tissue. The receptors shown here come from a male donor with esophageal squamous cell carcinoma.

In DNA, the CDR3 is TGTGCCAGCACCCTAGGGGCAGGGAGATCTAGCGGGGCATACAATGAGCAGTTCTTC. It specifies CASTLGAGRSSGAYNEQFF. The chain is built from TRBV7-4 and TRBJ2-3; 9 bases align to TRBD2. Judging by the DNA end, TRBJ2-1 fits better; the J call may be wrong. Germline V CDR1 and CDR2: SGHVT, SQSDAQ. The CDR3 runs 19 residues.

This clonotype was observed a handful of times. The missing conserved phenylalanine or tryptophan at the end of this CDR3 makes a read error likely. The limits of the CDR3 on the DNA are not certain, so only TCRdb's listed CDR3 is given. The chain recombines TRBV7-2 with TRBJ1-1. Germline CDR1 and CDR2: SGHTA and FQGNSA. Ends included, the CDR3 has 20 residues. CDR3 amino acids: CASSSGGREGSPTTSSTSAP.

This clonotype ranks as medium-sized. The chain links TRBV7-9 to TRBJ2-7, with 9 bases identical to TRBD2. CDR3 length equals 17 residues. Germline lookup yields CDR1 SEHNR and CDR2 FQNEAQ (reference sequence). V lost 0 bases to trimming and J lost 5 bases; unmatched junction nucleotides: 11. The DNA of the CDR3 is TGTGCCAGCAGCTTAGCATTAGCGGGAGAGTCATACGACGAGCAGTACTTC. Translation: CASSLALAGESYDEQYF.

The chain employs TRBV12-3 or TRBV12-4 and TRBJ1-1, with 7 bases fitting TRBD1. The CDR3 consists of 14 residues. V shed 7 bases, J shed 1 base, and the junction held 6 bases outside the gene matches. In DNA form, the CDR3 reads TGTGCCAGCACATTGCCAGGGGGGAACACTGAAGCTTTCTTT. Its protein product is CASTLPGGNTEAFF.

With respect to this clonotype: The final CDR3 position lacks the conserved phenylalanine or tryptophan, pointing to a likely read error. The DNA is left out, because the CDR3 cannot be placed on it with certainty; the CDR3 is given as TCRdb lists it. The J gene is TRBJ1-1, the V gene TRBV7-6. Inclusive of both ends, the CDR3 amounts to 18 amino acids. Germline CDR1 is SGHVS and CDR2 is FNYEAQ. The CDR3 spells CASSLGTSGSKMSSSSGQ.

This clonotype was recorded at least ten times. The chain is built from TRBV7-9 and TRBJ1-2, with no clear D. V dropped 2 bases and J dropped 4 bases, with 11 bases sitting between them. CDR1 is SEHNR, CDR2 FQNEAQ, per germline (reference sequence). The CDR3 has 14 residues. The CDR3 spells CASSLSAAAYGYTF. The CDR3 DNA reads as TGTGCCAGCAGCTTATCCGCCGCGGCCTATGGCTACACCTTC.

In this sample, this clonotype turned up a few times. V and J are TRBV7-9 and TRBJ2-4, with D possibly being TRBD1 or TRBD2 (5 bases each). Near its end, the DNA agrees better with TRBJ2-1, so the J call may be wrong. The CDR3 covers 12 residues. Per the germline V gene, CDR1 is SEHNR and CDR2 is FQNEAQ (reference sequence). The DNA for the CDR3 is TGTGCCAGCAGCTGGGGGAAAGATACGCAGTTCTTC. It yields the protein CASSWGKDTQFF.

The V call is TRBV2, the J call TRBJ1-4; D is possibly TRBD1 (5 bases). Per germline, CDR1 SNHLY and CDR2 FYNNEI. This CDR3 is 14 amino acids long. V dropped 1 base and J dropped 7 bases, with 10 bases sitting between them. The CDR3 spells CASSEEGTGEKLFF. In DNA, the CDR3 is TGTGCCAGCAGTGAAGAAGGGACTGGTGAAAAACTGTTTTTT.

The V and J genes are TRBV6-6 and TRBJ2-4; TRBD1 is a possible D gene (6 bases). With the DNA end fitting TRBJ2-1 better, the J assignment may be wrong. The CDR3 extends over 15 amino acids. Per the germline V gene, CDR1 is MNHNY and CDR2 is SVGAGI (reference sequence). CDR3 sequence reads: CASSYDRRVGGEQFF. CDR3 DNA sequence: TGTGCCAGCAGTTATGACAGGCGAGTAGGAGGTGAGCAGTTCTTC.

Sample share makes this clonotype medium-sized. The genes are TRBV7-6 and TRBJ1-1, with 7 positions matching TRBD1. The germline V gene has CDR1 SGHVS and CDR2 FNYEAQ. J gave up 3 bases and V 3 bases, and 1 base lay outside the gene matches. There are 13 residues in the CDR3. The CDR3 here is CASSFDRDTEAFF. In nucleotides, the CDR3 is TGTGCCAGCAGCTTCGACAGGGACACTGAAGCTTTCTTT.

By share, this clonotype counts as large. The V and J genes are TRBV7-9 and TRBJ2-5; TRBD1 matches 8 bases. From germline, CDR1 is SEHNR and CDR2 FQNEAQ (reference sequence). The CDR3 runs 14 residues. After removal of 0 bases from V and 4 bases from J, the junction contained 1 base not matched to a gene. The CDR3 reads CASSLATGVETQYF. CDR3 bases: TGTGCCAGCAGCTTAGCGACAGGGGTAGAGACCCAGTACTTC. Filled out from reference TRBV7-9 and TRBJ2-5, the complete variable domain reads DTGVSQNPRHKITKRGQNVTFRCDPISEHNRLYWYRQTLGQGPEFLTYFQNEAQLEKSRLLSDRFSAERPKGSFSTLEIQRTEQGDSAMYLCASSLATGVETQYFGPGTRLLVL.

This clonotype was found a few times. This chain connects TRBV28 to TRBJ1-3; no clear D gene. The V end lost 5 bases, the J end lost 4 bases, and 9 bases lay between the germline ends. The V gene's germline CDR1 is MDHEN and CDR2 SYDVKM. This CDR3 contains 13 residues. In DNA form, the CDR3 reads TGTGCCAGCAGTCAAAGCCTCGGAAACACCATATATTTT. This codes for CASSQSLGNTIYF.

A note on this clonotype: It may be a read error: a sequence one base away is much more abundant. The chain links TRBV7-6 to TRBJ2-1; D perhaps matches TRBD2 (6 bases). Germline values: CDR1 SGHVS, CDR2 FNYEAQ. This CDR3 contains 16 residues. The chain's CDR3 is CASSFLTGDSYNEQLF. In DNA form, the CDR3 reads TGTGCCAGCAGCTTTTTAACGGGAGACTCCTACAATGAGCAGTTATTC. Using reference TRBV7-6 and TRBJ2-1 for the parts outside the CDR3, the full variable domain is GAGVSQSPRYKVTKRGQDVALRCDPISGHVSLYWYRQALGQGPEFLTYFNYEAQQDKSGLPNDRFSAERPEGSISTLTIQRTEQRDSAMYRCASSFLTGDSYNEQLFGPGTRLTVL.

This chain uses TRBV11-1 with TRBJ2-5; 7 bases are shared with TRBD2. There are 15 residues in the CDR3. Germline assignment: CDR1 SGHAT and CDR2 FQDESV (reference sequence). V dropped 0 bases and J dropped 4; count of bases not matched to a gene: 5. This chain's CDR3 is CASSLAAGVGETQYF. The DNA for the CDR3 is TGTGCCAGCAGCTTAGCCGCGGGAGTGGGAGAGACCCAGTACTTC.

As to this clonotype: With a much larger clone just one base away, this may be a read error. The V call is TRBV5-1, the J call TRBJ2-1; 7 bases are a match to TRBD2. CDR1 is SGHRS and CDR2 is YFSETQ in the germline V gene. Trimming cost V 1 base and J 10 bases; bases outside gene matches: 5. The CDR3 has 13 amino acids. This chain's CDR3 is CASSLLTSAEQFF. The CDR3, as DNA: TGCGCCAGCAGCTTGCTAACTAGCGCCGAGCAGTTCTTC.

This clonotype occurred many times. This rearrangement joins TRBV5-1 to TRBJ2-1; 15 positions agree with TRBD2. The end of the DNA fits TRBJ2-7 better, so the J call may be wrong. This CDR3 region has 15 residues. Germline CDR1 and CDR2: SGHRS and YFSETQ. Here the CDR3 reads CASSEGLAGGYEQYF. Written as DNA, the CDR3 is TGCGCCAGCAGCGAGGGACTAGCGGGGGGCTACGAGCAGTACTTC.

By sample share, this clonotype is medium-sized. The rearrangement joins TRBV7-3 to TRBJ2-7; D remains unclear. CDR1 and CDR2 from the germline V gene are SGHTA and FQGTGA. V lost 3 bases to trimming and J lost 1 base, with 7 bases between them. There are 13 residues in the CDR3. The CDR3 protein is CASSLERSYEQYF. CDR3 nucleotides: TGTGCCAGCAGCTTGGAGAGGTCCTACGAGCAGTACTTC.

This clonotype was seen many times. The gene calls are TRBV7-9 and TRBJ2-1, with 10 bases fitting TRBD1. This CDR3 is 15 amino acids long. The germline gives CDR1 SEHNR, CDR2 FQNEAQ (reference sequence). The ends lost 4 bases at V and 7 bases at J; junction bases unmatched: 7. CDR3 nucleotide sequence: TGTGCCAGCAGCTCCGGGACAGGGGTCCAGAATGAGCAGTTCTTC. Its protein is CASSSGTGVQNEQFF.

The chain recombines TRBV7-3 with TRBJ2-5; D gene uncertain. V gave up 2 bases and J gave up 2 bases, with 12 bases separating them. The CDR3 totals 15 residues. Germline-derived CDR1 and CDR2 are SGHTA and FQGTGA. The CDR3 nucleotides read TGTGCCAGCAGCTTAGGTGGTGGCTCTCAAGAGACCCAGTACTTC. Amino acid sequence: CASSLGGGSQETQYF.

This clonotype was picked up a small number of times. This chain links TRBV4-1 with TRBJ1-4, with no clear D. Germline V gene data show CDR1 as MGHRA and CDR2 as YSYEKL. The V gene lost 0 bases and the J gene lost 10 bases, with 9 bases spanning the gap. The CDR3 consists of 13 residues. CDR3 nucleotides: TGCGCCAGCAGCCAAGATTTTGGGTTAAAACTGTTTTTT. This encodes CASSQDFGLKLFF.

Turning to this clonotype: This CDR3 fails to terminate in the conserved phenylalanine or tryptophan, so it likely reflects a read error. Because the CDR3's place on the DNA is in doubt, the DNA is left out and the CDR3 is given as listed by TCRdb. The CDR3 region is CASSSSTGTGFYEQYFGS. The rearrangement links TRBV11-2 to TRBJ2-5; TRBD1 is the table's D call and was not checked against the DNA. The germline gives CDR1 SGHAT, CDR2 FQNNGV. The CDR3 spans 18 residues, counting both ends.

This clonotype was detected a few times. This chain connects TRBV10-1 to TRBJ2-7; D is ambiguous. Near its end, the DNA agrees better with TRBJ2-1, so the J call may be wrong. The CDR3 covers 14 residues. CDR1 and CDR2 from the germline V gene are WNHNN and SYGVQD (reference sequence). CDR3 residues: CASSESISTNEQFF. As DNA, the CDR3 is TGCGCCAGCAGTGAGTCGATCTCTACCAATGAGCAGTTCTTC.

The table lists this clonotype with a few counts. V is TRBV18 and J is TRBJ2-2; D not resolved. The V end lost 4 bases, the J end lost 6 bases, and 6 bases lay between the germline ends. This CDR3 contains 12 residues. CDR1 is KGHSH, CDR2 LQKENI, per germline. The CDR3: CASSLRAGELFF. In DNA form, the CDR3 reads TGTGCCAGCTCACTACGGGCCGGGGAGCTGTTTTTT.

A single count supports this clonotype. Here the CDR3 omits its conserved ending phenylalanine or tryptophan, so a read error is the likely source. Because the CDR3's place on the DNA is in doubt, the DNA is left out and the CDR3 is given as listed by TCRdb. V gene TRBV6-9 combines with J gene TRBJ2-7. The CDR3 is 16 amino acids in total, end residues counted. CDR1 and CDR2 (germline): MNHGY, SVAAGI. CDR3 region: CASSYSKIPFEQYFGS.

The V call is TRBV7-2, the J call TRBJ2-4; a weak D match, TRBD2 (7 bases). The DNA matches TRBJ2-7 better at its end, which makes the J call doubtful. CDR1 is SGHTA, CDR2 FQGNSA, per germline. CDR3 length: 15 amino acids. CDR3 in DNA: TGTGCCAGCAGCTTATTTTACGGGGGGCCTTACGAGCAGTACTTC. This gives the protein CASSLFYGGPYEQYF.

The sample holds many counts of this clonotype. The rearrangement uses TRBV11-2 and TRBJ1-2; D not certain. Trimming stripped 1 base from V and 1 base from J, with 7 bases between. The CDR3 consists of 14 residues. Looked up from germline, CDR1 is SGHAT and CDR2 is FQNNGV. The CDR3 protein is CASSLGRNNYGYTF. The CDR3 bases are TGTGCCAGCAGCTTAGGTCGCAATAACTATGGCTACACCTTC.

This CDR3 is CASSLETWRGGDTQYF. CDR3 nucleotide sequence: TGTGCCAGCAGTTTAGAAACGTGGCGGGGGGGAGATACGCAGTATTTT. The chain links TRBV12-3 or TRBV12-4 to TRBJ1-1, with 9 bases that match TRBD2. The J call may be mistaken, given a closer DNA end match to TRBJ2-3. CDR3 length: 16 residues.

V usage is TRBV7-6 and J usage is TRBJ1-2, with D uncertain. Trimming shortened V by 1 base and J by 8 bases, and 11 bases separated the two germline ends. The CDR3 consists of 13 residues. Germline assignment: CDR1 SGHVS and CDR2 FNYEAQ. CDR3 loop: CASSLDYGSGYTF. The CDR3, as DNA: TGTGCCAGCAGCTTAGACTACGGGAGCGGCTACACCTTC.

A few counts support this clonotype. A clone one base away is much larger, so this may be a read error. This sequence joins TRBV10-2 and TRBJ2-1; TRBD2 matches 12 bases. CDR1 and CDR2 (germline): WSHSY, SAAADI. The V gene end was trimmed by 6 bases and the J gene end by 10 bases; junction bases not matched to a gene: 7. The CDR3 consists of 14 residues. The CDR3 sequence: CASRVTSGGREQFF. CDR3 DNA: TGCGCCAGCAGGGTGACTAGCGGGGGACGCGAGCAGTTCTTC.

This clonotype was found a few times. CDR3 in DNA: TGTGCCAGCAGCCCAATCCGGGATTGGGGGTTCAATGAGCAGTTCTTC. Its translation is CASSPIRDWGFNEQFF. The genes are TRBV12-3 or TRBV12-4 and TRBJ2-1; D may be TRBD1 or TRBD2 (5 bases each). This CDR3 spans 16 amino acids. V was trimmed by 6 bases and J by 6 bases, leaving 21 bases between them.